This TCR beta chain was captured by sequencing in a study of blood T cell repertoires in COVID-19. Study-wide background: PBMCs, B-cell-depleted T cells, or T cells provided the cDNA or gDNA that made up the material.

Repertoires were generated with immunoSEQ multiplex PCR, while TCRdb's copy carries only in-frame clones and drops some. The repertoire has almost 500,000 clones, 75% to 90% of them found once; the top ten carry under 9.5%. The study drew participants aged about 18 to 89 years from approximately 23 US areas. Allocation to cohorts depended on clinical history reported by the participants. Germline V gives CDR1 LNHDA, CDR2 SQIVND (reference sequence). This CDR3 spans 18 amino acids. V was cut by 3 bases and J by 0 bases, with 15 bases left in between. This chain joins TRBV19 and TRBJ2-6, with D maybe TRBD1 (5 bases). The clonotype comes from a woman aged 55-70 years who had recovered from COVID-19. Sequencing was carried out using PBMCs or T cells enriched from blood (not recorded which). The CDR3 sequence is CASSISTTVRSGANVLTF. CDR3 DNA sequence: TGTGCCAGTAGTATTTCGACGACAGTTCGCTCTGGGGCCAACGTCCTGACTTTC.